The rows below give T cell receptor beta chains drawn from one sample of a study of cytomegalovirus exposure and HLA in healthy donors. Some clones are missing from TCRdb's copy, which holds only in-frame ones; the method was immunoSEQ multiplex PCR. The table lists 150,000 to 200,000 clones, with about 1.2% in the top ten. Sequenced material: PBMCs. Source of these receptors: a woman aged 55-69 years in good health and CMV-seronegative. Both conserved end residues are trimmed from each CDR3.

j_gene: TRBJ1-5
v_gene: TRBV19
CDR3aa: ASSIAGQARNNQPQH

j_gene: TRBJ1-1
v_gene: TRBV18
CDR3aa: ASSITQGWAF

j_gene: TRBJ2-3
v_gene: TRBV5-1
CDR3aa: ASSSGPTDTQY

j_gene: TRBJ2-2
v_gene: TRBV18
CDR3aa: ASSRRGRDTGELF

j_gene: TRBJ2-7
v_gene: TRBV4-3
CDR3aa: ASSQVWTGQYEQY

j_gene: TRBJ2-1
v_gene: TRBV18
CDR3aa: ASSRETGIYNEQF

j_gene: TRBJ1-4
v_gene: TRBV7-6
CDR3aa: ASSLGQTGDNEKLF

j_gene: TRBJ2-7
v_gene: TRBV19
CDR3aa: ASSIYLSGNEQY

j_gene: TRBJ2-1
v_gene: TRBV15
CDR3aa: ATSSLRSSSYNEQF

j_gene: TRBJ1-5
v_gene: TRBV4-2
CDR3aa: ASSQEGQDNQPQH

j_gene: TRBJ1-1
v_gene: TRBV7-9
CDR3aa: ASSYGQERQGRVHTEAF

j_gene: TRBJ2-7
v_gene: TRBV7-2
CDR3aa: ASSSTPTGAYEQY

j_gene: TRBJ1-5
v_gene: TRBV4-2
CDR3aa: ASSQDPTLSNQPQH

j_gene: TRBJ2-3
v_gene: TRBV5-4
CDR3aa: ASSFSRDRGPTDTQY

j_gene: TRBJ2-2
v_gene: TRBV6-5
CDR3aa: ASALDGELF

j_gene: TRBJ1-5
v_gene: TRBV5-1
CDR3aa: ASSTGTGFQPQH

j_gene: TRBJ2-7
v_gene: TRBV7-8
CDR3aa: ASSKEDRGDYEQY

j_gene: TRBJ2-2
v_gene: TRBV5-1
CDR3aa: ASSFEGELF

j_gene: TRBJ1-5
v_gene: TRBV9
CDR3aa: ASSPLGTANQPQH

j_gene: TRBJ1-4
v_gene: TRBV18
CDR3aa: ASSLSGTGYEKLF

j_gene: TRBJ2-7
v_gene: TRBV2
CDR3aa: ASIRYETYEQY

j_gene: TRBJ2-7
v_gene: TRBV6-5
CDR3aa: ASSYGSEQY

j_gene: TRBJ2-3
v_gene: TRBV25-1
CDR3aa: ASSQGDTQY

j_gene: TRBJ2-3
v_gene: TRBV7-2
CDR3aa: ASSSGGGVTDTQY

j_gene: TRBJ1-3
v_gene: TRBV4-2
CDR3aa: ASSQVTAEDYSGNTIY

j_gene: TRBJ1-2
v_gene: TRBV6-5
CDR3aa: ASTTGTLYGYT

j_gene: TRBJ1-2
v_gene: TRBV5-4
CDR3aa: ASTLSPSEGYT

j_gene: TRBJ1-6
v_gene: TRBV5-1
CDR3aa: ASSLGSAGNSPLH

j_gene: TRBJ2-7
v_gene: TRBV5-8
CDR3aa: ASNDRGSSYEQY

j_gene: TRBJ1-4
v_gene: TRBV6-5
CDR3aa: ASSEQAAGGEKLF

j_gene: TRBJ2-7
v_gene: TRBV30
CDR3aa: AWSPRSYEQY

j_gene: TRBJ1-1
v_gene: TRBV5-6
CDR3aa: ASSLDSLNTEAF

j_gene: TRBJ1-4
v_gene: TRBV5-1
CDR3aa: ASSGRDNATNEKLF